The entry below describes one T cell receptor (beta chain). The repertoire was sequenced with immunoSEQ multiplex PCR; TCRdb's copy has only in-frame clones and lacks some. The sample lists tens of thousands of clones, 60% to 85% occurring once. There are 14 residues in the CDR3. Germline CDR1 reads MDHEN; CDR2 reads SYDVKM. Trimming left V 11 bases short and J 0 bases short, with 16 bases between. Seattle patient enrollment occurred during active infection, with longitudinal follow-up thereafter. This sample stems from a study of blood T cell repertoires in COVID-19. Overall study context: COVID-19 samples from acute and convalescent phases originated in the United States, Italy and Spain. In each case, the material was cDNA or gDNA derived from T cells, B-cell-depleted T cells, or PBMCs.

Specimen: peripheral blood. The gene calls are TRBV28 and TRBJ1-1; D may be TRBD1 (6 bases). This clonotype originated in a man between 25 and 39 years old with COVID-19, enrolled during active disease. The CDR3 loop reads CAVRSDRLNTEAFF. The CDR3 nucleotides are TGTGCCGTTCGTTCGGACAGACTGAACACTGAAGCTTTCTTT.